The sequence of this TCR beta chain was determined in a study of OX40 agonist ivuxolimab in advanced cancers. About the study: Three patients, one with hepatocellular carcinoma and two with cutaneous melanoma, responded partially. General study findings and limits: Some patients who did not respond also had low normalized T-cell clonal expansion. At 0.1 to 3.0 mg/kg, clonal expansion of CD4+ and CD8+ blood T cells had occurred by week 6. The 0.1-3.0 mg/kg partial responders had among the lowest clonal expansion.

This clone was seen a handful of times. Its antigen is unidentified. With V trimmed by 6 bases and J by 9 bases, 14 bases remained unmatched. The CDR3 contains 16 residues. The germline V gene has CDR1 MDHEN and CDR2 SYDVKM. Data came from immunoSEQ multiplex PCR; TCRdb stores just in-frame clones and leaves some out. The sample shows 40,000 to 55,000 clones, around nine tenths of them seen only once. The V and J genes are TRBV28 and TRBJ1-5, with TRBD1 identical over 10 bases. The sequenced sample was CD4+ or CD8+ T cells sorted from blood, obtained in a trial of the OX40 agonist ivuxolimab. The TCR originated in an adult with an advanced solid tumor such as melanoma, head and neck, liver or kidney cancer. The CDR3 coding sequence is TGTGCCAGCAGCAAAACGGGACAGGGGTTGGGGCGGCCCCAGCATTTT. Its protein product is CASSKTGQGLGRPQHF.